The 18 T cell receptor beta chains presented below share a single source sample, sequenced in a study of OX40 agonist ivuxolimab in advanced cancers. Profiled with immunoSEQ multiplex PCR; TCRdb holds only in-frame clones, not every one. The sample consists of approximately 30,000 clones, approximately 81% of them appearing once. The sample was CD4+ or CD8+ T cells sorted from blood, taken in a trial of the OX40 agonist ivuxolimab. The receptors here all came from an adult with an advanced solid tumor such as melanoma, head and neck, liver or kidney cancer.

Only a few counts were recorded for this clone. This sequence joins TRBV4-2 and TRBJ1-4; 9 nucleotides line up with TRBD1. Looked up from germline, CDR1 is LGHNA and CDR2 is YNFKEQ. The length of the CDR3 is 17 residues. V shed 0 bases and J 6 bases; nucleotides not matched to a gene: 8. In DNA, the CDR3 is TGTGCCAGCAGCCAAGAGCCCCTGGGACAGGGATATGAAAAACTGTTTTTT. Translating gives CASSQEPLGQGYEKLFF.

This clone appeared a few times. The chain recombines TRBV29-1 with TRBJ1-4; 9 bases match TRBD1. Unmatched junction bases numbered 9, after V lost 3 bases and J lost 7 bases. This CDR3 comprises 15 residues. Per germline, CDR1 SQVTM and CDR2 ANQGSEA. The CDR3, as DNA: TGCAGCGTTGAGGGGACAGGGATTCGGGGTGAAAAACTGTTTTTT. This encodes CSVEGTGIRGEKLFF.

V gene TRBV27 combines with J gene TRBJ2-1, with 8 bases lining up with TRBD2. The CDR3 length is 17 residues. V was pared by 1 base and J by 0 bases, with 5 bases of the junction left unmatched. From germline, CDR1 is MNHEY and CDR2 SMNVEV (reference sequence). The chain's CDR3 is CASSLWGGGLSYNEQFF. CDR3 nucleotide sequence: TGTGCCAGCAGTTTATGGGGCGGGGGGCTCTCCTACAATGAGCAGTTCTTC.

The V and J genes are TRBV10-3 and TRBJ2-1; the match to TRBD2 covers 12 bases. The germline gives CDR1 ENHRY, CDR2 SYGVKD. Trimming took 2 bases from V and 5 from J; bases not matched to a gene: 7. The CDR3 sequence is 17 residues long. The CDR3 DNA follows: TGTGCCATCAGTGAGGTCCTAGCGGGAGGGCCCGACAATGAGCAGTTCTTC. Translated: CAISEVLAGGPDNEQFF.

The chain's CDR3 is CASSLGYYEQYF. As DNA, the CDR3 is TGTGCCAGCAGCTTAGGGTATTACGAGCAGTACTTC. The rearrangement links TRBV11-2 to TRBJ2-7; no firm D call. The germline V gene has CDR1 SGHAT and CDR2 FQNNGV. The CDR3 is made up of 12 amino acids. V gave up 1 base and J gave up 4 bases, with 5 bases separating them.

The V call is TRBV6-1, the J call TRBJ2-7, with 7 bases lining up with TRBD1. CDR3 length equals 14 residues. Trimming at V came to 5 bases and at J to 2 bases, leaving 6 bases not matched to a gene. Germline V lookup: CDR1 MNHNS, CDR2 SASEGT. As DNA, the CDR3 is TGTGCCAGCAGTAGGTGGGACAGTACCTACGAGCAGTACTTC. This encodes CASSRWDSTYEQYF.

The chain couples TRBV27 to TRBJ2-1; tentatively, D is TRBD1 (6 bases). V was cut by 3 bases and J by 1 base, with 13 bases left in between. This CDR3 is 16 amino acids long. Germline values: CDR1 MNHEY, CDR2 SMNVEV (reference sequence). In nucleotides, the CDR3 is TGTGCCAGCAGTTTGTTGGGGGCGAAGTCCTACAATGAGCAGTTCTTC. It codes for CASSLLGAKSYNEQFF.

This rearrangement joins TRBV7-5 to TRBJ1-2; TRBD1 is taken as the D call from the table, unchecked against the DNA. TRBV7-5 is a listed pseudogene. The CDR3 is 14 amino acids. The CDR3 region is CVRSLQGVRYGYTF. CDR3 nucleotides: TGTGTCAGAAGCCTGCAGGGTGTTCGATATGGCTACACCTTC.

The chain combines TRBV7-2 with TRBJ1-5; D call uncertain. CDR3 length equals 17 residues. Germline-derived CDR1 and CDR2 are SGHTA and FQGNSA. V lost 4 bases, J lost 2 bases, and 18 bases lay in between. The CDR3 spells CASSSDTPYAGNQPQHF. DNA for the CDR3: TGTGCCAGCAGCTCCGACACTCCCTATGCGGGCAATCAGCCCCAGCATTTT.

This chain links TRBV7-6 with TRBJ2-7; 9 bases fit TRBD1. There are 14 residues in the CDR3. CDR1 is SGHVS and CDR2 is FNYEAQ in the germline V gene. J was trimmed by 3 bases and V by 5 bases; bases with no gene match: 5. Here the CDR3 DNA reads TGTGCCAGCAGCCCCGGACAGGGGATCTACGAGCAGTACTTC. Its translation is CASSPGQGIYEQYF. Full variable domain (rest looked up from reference TRBV7-6 and TRBJ2-7): GAGVSQSPRYKVTKRGQDVALRCDPISGHVSLYWYRQALGQGPEFLTYFNYEAQQDKSGLPNDRFSAERPEGSISTLTIQRTEQRDSAMYRCASSPGQGIYEQYFGPGTRLTVT.

The chain uses TRBV28 and TRBJ2-3, with TRBD2 matching 15 bases. CDR1 MDHEN and CDR2 SYDVKM come from the germline V gene. The CDR3 is 17 residues long. J was trimmed by 4 bases and V by 5 bases; bases with no gene match: 7. In DNA, the CDR3 is TGTGCCAGCAGTCACGGGACTAGCGGGAGGTTCTCAGATACGCAGTATTTT. Protein sequence: CASSHGTSGRFSDTQYF. The full variable domain, in which reference TRBV28 and TRBJ2-3 provide the parts outside the CDR3, is DVKVTQSSRYLVKRTGEKVFLECVQDMDHENMFWYRQDPGLGLRLIYFSYDVKMKEKGDIPEGYSVSREKKERFSLILESASTNQTSMYLCASSHGTSGRFSDTQYFGPGTRLTVL.

Remarks on this clone: One end of the junction does not line up with germline, which may come from a read error. The chain joins TRBV5-6 to TRBJ2-5; D is tentatively TRBD1 or TRBD2 (5 bases each). Germline CDR1 SGHDT, CDR2 YYEEEE. This CDR3 spans 14 amino acids. In nucleotides, the CDR3 is TGTGCCAGCAGCTTGGTTGGGACGGAAGACACCCAGTACTTC. It specifies CASSLVGTEDTQYF. Together with reference TRBV5-6 and TRBJ2-5, the CDR3 gives the full variable domain: DAGVTQSPTHLIKTRGQQVTLRCSPKSGHDTVSWYQQALGQGPQFIFQYYEEEERQRGNFPDRFSGHQFPNYSSELNVNALLLGDSALYLCASSLVGTEDTQYFGPGTRLLVL.

This rearrangement joins TRBV12-5 to TRBJ2-7; D not certain. V was cut by 1 base and J by 5 bases, with 6 bases left in between. CDR1 and CDR2 from the germline V gene are LGHNT and FRNRAP. The CDR3 covers 12 residues. CDR3 DNA sequence: TGTGCTAGTGGTTTGGGGGTCGACGAGCAGTACTTC. As protein: CASGLGVDEQYF.

The rearrangement links TRBV2 to TRBJ1-5; D is undetermined. V was pared by 4 bases and J by 3 bases, with 7 bases between. Per germline, CDR1 SNHLY and CDR2 FYNNEI. The CDR3 runs to 13 residues. The CDR3 loop reads CASSVDDNQPQHF. CDR3 DNA: TGTGCCAGCAGTGTCGATGACAATCAGCCCCAGCATTTT.

This clone was counted a few times. The V call is TRBV6-5, the J call TRBJ1-5; D may be TRBD1 (5 bases). This CDR3 has 14 amino acids. CDR1 and CDR2 from the germline V gene are MNHEY and SVGAGI. V lost 7 bases to trimming and J lost 9 bases, with 19 bases between them. The CDR3 coding sequence is TGTGCCAGCACCCAAGGGGAGGGTATAAGGCCCCAGCATTTT. This encodes CASTQGEGIRPQHF.

The gene calls are TRBV2 and TRBJ2-7, with D possibly being TRBD2 (6 bases). The V gene's germline CDR1 is SNHLY and CDR2 FYNNEI. Trimming pared 7 bases from V and 3 bases from J, leaving 13 bases between. The CDR3 runs 13 residues. The CDR3 DNA is TGTGCCAGCACCCGGGACTCGAACTACGAGCAGTACTTC. It codes for CASTRDSNYEQYF.

This chain links TRBV19 with TRBJ2-7; D may be TRBD1 (5 bases). Germline V CDR1 and CDR2: LNHDA, SQIVND (reference sequence). The CDR3 is 15 residues long. The V end lost 3 bases, the J end lost 3 bases, and 15 bases lay between the germline ends. In DNA form, the CDR3 reads TGTGCCAGTAGTATCGTTGACAGCACGCTCTACGAGCAGTACTTC. Its translation is CASSIVDSTLYEQYF.

V is TRBV7-2 and J is TRBJ1-1; D ambiguous. Trimming removed 5 bases at V and 1 base at J, with 11 bases between. The germline V gene encodes CDR1 SGHTA and CDR2 FQGNSA. CDR3 length equals 14 residues. The CDR3 nucleotides are TGTGCCAGCAGCCCACTGCACAGGAACACTGAAGCTTTCTTT. Amino acid sequence: CASSPLHRNTEAFF.